A single sample gave rise to the 6 T cell receptor beta chains below, sequenced in a study of blood T cell repertoires in COVID-19. The table came from immunoSEQ multiplex PCR; TCRdb's copy has only in-frame clones and leaves some out. The repertoire has roughly 180,000 clones, 80% to 90% of them found once; the top ten carry 11%. The sequencing input was peripheral blood. These TCRs come from a woman aged 40 to 50 with COVID-19, enrolled during active disease.

This clone was seen just once. The chain's CDR3 is CASSQLAGGTDTQYF. CDR3 nucleotides: TGTGCCAGCAGCCAACTAGCGGGTGGGACAGATACGCAGTATTTT. This chain connects TRBV7-3 to TRBJ2-3; 9 nucleotides align to TRBD2. Germline assignment: CDR1 SGHTA and CDR2 FQGTGA. The CDR3 runs to 15 residues. Trimming removed 5 bases from V and 3 bases from J; junction bases left unmatched: 6. Combining the CDR3 with reference TRBV7-3 and TRBJ2-3 gives the whole variable domain GAGVSQTPSNKVTEKGKYVELRCDPISGHTALYWYRQSLGQGPEFLIYFQGTGAADDSGLPNDRFFAVRPEGSVSTLKIQRTERGDSAVYLCASSQLAGGTDTQYFGPGTRLTVL.

This clone was counted many times. This chain connects TRBV13 to TRBJ2-1, with 9 positions matching TRBD2. Losses at the gene ends were 2 bases for V and 6 bases for J; bases not matched to a gene: 5. This CDR3 comprises 15 residues. Per the germline V gene, CDR1 is PRHDT and CDR2 is FYEKMQ (reference sequence). Here the CDR3 reads CASSLLAGLGNEQFF. CDR3 DNA sequence: TGTGCCAGCAGCTTACTAGCGGGACTGGGCAATGAGCAGTTCTTC.

The chain links TRBV10-1 to TRBJ2-2, with D maybe TRBD2 (5 bases). V lost 2 bases to trimming and J lost 5 bases, with 9 bases between them. Germline V gene sequence: CDR1 WNHNN, CDR2 SYGVQD (reference sequence). CDR3 size: 14 residues. The CDR3 sequence is CASSEGTGTGELFF. The CDR3 DNA is TGCGCCAGCAGTGAGGGAACGGGGACCGGGGAGCTGTTTTTT.

By sample fraction, this clone is medium-sized. This chain joins TRBV5-6 and TRBJ2-5; possibly TRBD1 for D (5 bases). Germline-derived CDR1 and CDR2 are SGHDT and YYEEEE. This CDR3 has 12 residues. Trimming took off 5 bases at V and 8 bases at J, with 13 bases between the two ends. In DNA, the CDR3 is TGTGCCAGCAGTGACCCTAGGGGAACCCAGTACTTC. This gives the protein CASSDPRGTQYF.

CDR3: CASSIDSSYNEQFF. The CDR3 nucleotides are TGTGCCAGCTCAATAGACAGCTCCTACAATGAGCAGTTCTTC. The chain uses TRBV18 and TRBJ2-1; possibly TRBD1 for D (5 bases). The CDR3 is 14 amino acids. The germline V and J ends were trimmed by 5 bases and 0 bases, with 8 bases remaining between them. Germline V gene lookup returns CDR1 KGHSH and CDR2 LQKENI. The full variable domain, rest sourced from reference TRBV18 and TRBJ2-1, is NAGVMQNPRHLVRRRGQEARLRCSPMKGHSHVYWYRQLPEEGLKFMVYLQKENIIDESGMPKERFSAEFPKEGPSILRIQQVVRGDSAAYFCASSIDSSYNEQFFGPGTRLTVL.

This chain links TRBV10-1 with TRBJ1-4; D is unclear. Germline V gene lookup returns CDR1 WNHNN and CDR2 SYGVQD (reference sequence). This CDR3 has 13 amino acids. V shed 4 bases and J shed 4 bases, with 7 bases lying between them. The CDR3 reads CASSGSNNEKLFF. The CDR3 DNA sequence: TGCGCCAGCAGTGGGTCCAATAATGAAAAACTGTTTTTT.